These 14 T cell receptor beta chains originate from one sample sequenced in a study of human T cells and chemical hapten exposure (dated by TCRdb to 2020 to 2022). The sample's time point label, in plain terms: patch test 2, 6 weeks after DPC sensitization. In the paper's terms, the treatment or condition label means: therapeutic diphenylcyclopropenone sensitization with weekly scalp DPC. Library generation was performed with RACE. The listed sequencing device is NextSeq 500. TCRdb ran its own pipeline on the public reads, namely fastp trimming at Q25 and MiXCR clone calling, and kept in-frame beta chains. Each entry merges the rows of one CDR3 protein and shows their most common DNA and genes. For this sample there are some 90,000 distinct CDR3 sequences; roughly 11% appear just once. The top ten hold more than 3% of the sample. The sequences come from whole blood, collected in connection with sensitization to the hapten diphenylcyclopropenone (DPC). The receptors were sampled from a woman aged 40-49 years with alopecia areata. Some clones in this sample may be carry-over from other donors' samples.

This clonotype occurred many times. The chain couples TRBV4-3 to TRBJ1-4; weak D call: TRBD1 (6 bases). Trimming removed 3 bases at V and 0 bases at J, with 14 bases between. The CDR3 is 17 residues long. Germline CDR1 reads LGHNA; CDR2 reads YSLEER. CDR3 nucleotides: TGCGCCAGCAGCCAGGGTACAGGGTTTGCAACTAATGAAAAACTGTTTTTT. Encoded protein: CASSQGTGFATNEKLFF.

The CDR3 coding sequence is TGTGCCAGTAGTATCGCCAGGCCTCCAACTCTCGGAGAGCAGTACTTC. This sequence encodes CASSIARPPTLGEQYF. This chain uses TRBV19 with TRBJ2-7; unclear D gene. CDR1 is LNHDA and CDR2 is SQIVND in the germline V gene (reference sequence). This CDR3 has 16 residues. Trimming took 3 bases from V and 7 from J, leaving 22 bases between them.

The V and J genes are TRBV6-2 or TRBV6-3 and TRBJ1-2; TRBD1 agrees at 9 bases. CDR1 MNHEY and CDR2 SVGEGT come from the germline V gene. There are 12 residues in the CDR3. The ends lost 5 bases at V and 12 bases at J; junction bases unmatched: 7. The chain's CDR3 is CASSGQGTRNTF. The CDR3 DNA follows: TGTGCCAGCAGTGGACAGGGGACGAGAAACACCTTC.

J is TRBJ1-3 and V is TRBV7-3; D may be TRBD1 (5 bases). The V gene lost 5 bases and the J gene lost 2 bases, with 7 bases spanning the gap. The CDR3 loop spans 13 amino acids. CDR1 and CDR2 (germline): SGHTA, FQGTGA. CDR3 coding DNA: TGTGCCAGCAGCCTACAGGCTGGAAACACCATATATTTT. The encoded protein is CASSLQAGNTIYF.

The sample holds many counts of this clonotype. The chain couples TRBV9 to TRBJ2-7, with 8 positions matching TRBD2. Germline V gene sequence: CDR1 SGDLS, CDR2 YYNGEE. J was trimmed by 2 bases and V by 0 bases; bases with no gene match: 4. The length of the CDR3 is 15 residues. The CDR3 region is CASSVGSGGPYEQYF. The DNA for the CDR3 is TGTGCCAGCAGCGTAGGGTCGGGAGGGCCCTACGAGCAGTACTTC.

Only a few counts were recorded for this clonotype. This chain joins TRBV6-2 or TRBV6-3 and TRBJ2-1, with 11 bases fitting TRBD2. Germline trimming cut 0 bases from V and 8 bases from J; bases unmatched to any gene: 6. The length of the CDR3 is 16 residues. Germline loops: CDR1 MNHEY, CDR2 SVGEGT. The DNA for the CDR3 is TGTGCCAGCAGTTACTCGACCGGGACTAGCGGCCATGAGCAGTTCTTC. As protein: CASSYSTGTSGHEQFF.

There are many counts of this clonotype. This chain links TRBV29-1 with TRBJ2-3, with D possibly matching TRBD2 (7 bases). Germline V gives CDR1 SQVTM, CDR2 ANQGSEA. V dropped 3 bases and J dropped 0 bases, with 10 bases sitting between them. The CDR3 totals 14 residues. The CDR3 is CSVEGGPSTDTQYF. CDR3 in DNA: TGCAGCGTTGAGGGGGGGCCTAGCACAGATACGCAGTATTTT.

This clonotype was observed a handful of times. The chain uses TRBV29-1 and TRBJ2-7; 9 nucleotides line up with TRBD1. Germline CDR1 reads SQVTM; CDR2 reads ANQGSEA. The CDR3 is 14 amino acids. The V gene end was trimmed by 2 bases and the J gene end by 5 bases; junction bases not matched to a gene: 7. The CDR3 DNA sequence: TGCAGCGTTGAAAGGGGACAGGGAGGGGACGAGCAGTACTTC. It specifies CSVERGQGGDEQYF.

This clonotype was detected a few times. The chain is built from TRBV12-3 or TRBV12-4 and TRBJ2-3, with D unclear. V was trimmed by 3 bases and J by 5 bases, leaving 6 bases between them. There are 12 residues in the CDR3. The CDR3 DNA follows: TGTGCCAGCAGTTTTGGGGTAGATACGCAGTATTTT. It encodes CASSFGVDTQYF.

This clonotype was counted many times. The chain carries TRBV6-5 and TRBJ2-7, with 9 bases that match TRBD1. The germline gives CDR1 MNHEY, CDR2 SVGAGI. Trimming at V came to 5 bases and at J to 2 bases, leaving 7 bases not matched to a gene. This CDR3 region has 15 residues. Here the CDR3 reads CASSRTQGATYEQYF. The CDR3 bases are TGTGCCAGCAGTCGTACACAGGGGGCCACCTACGAGCAGTACTTC.

The chain employs TRBV2 and TRBJ2-1, with D possibly being TRBD1 or TRBD2 (6 bases each). The CDR3 consists of 20 residues. From germline, CDR1 is SNHLY and CDR2 FYNNEI. V lost 5 bases and J 2 bases, leaving 28 bases between the germline ends. Written as DNA, the CDR3 is TGTGCCAGCAGTCTCCCGTGGGGCGGGACACTTCCCTCCACCTACAATGAGCAGTTCTTC. Its protein is CASSLPWGGTLPSTYNEQFF.

Only a few counts were recorded for this clonotype. The chain carries TRBV6-5 and TRBJ1-1, with D unclear. V was pared by 6 bases and J by 0 bases, with 14 bases between. This CDR3 is built from 15 residues. Germline V gives CDR1 MNHEY, CDR2 SVGAGI. The DNA for the CDR3 is TGTGCCAGCAGCTGGGCGACCGGGATGAACACTGAAGCTTTCTTT. Its translation is CASSWATGMNTEAFF.

This clonotype was seen more than once but under ten times. The chain employs TRBV5-5 and TRBJ1-6; D perhaps matches TRBD1 (5 bases). Trimming took 9 bases from V and 11 from J, leaving 18 bases between them. Germline assignment: CDR1 SGHKS and CDR2 YYEKEE (reference sequence). The CDR3 runs 13 residues. The CDR3, as DNA: TGTGCCACCTCGGGGGGGGATGGAGCACCCCTCCACTTT. Its protein product is CATSGGDGAPLHF.

This clonotype was observed a few times. The V and J genes are TRBV7-2 and TRBJ1-1; D is unclear. The CDR3 spans 17 residues. Germline assignment: CDR1 SGHTA and CDR2 FQGNSA. V lost 5 bases, J lost 1 base, and 20 bases lay in between. The CDR3 DNA reads TGTGCCAGCAGCCCGCCGTTATATCAAAGAAGGAACACTGAAGCTTTCTTT. It translates to CASSPPLYQRRNTEAFF.